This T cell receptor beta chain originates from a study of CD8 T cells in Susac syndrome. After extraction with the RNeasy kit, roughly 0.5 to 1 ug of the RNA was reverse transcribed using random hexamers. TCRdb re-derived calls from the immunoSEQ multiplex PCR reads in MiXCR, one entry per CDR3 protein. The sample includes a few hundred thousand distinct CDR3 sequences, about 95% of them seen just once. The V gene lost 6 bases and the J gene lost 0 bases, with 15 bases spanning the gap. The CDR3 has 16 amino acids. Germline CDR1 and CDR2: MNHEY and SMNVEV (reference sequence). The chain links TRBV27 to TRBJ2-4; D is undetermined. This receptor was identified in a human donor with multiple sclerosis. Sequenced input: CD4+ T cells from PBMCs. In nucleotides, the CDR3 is TGTGCCAGCAGCCCTGTGGCTGCGATAGCCAAAAACATTCAGTACTTC. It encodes CASSPVAAIAKNIQYF.